These 17 T cell receptor beta chains originate from one sample sequenced in a study of blood T cells in healthy people across ages. Sample-barcoded 5' priming and a J-beta primer mix drove a second PCR of 7 to 11 cycles. TCRdb used MiXCR to reprocess the 5' RACE reads, holding one entry per CDR3 protein. The sample holds about 1.8 million distinct CDR3 sequences, about 50% seen once. Material: blood. Receptors originate from a woman in her forties in good health.

This clonotype was seen a handful of times. The genes are TRBV7-2 and TRBJ2-7; 8 bases are shared with TRBD2. Germline V gene data show CDR1 as SGHTA and CDR2 as FQGNSA. The CDR3 length is 14 residues. The J segment lost 4 bases and the V segment lost 5 bases, leaving 7 bases of the junction unmatched. The CDR3 sequence: CASSLPGGTYEQYF. CDR3 nucleotides: TGTGCCAGCAGCCTACCGGGGGGGACATACGAGCAGTACTTC.

In its sample, this clonotype was seen many times. The genes are TRBV25-1 and TRBJ2-5, with TRBD1 matching 9 bases. Per germline, CDR1 MGHDK and CDR2 SYGVNS. After removal of 0 bases from V and 5 bases from J, the junction contained 7 bases not matched to a gene. The CDR3 is made up of 16 amino acids. This CDR3 is CASSEYGTGLQETQYF. CDR3 in DNA: TGTGCCAGCAGTGAATATGGGACAGGGCTTCAGGAGACCCAGTACTTC.

This clonotype was recorded at least ten times. This chain's CDR3 is CASSGGGSGANVLTF. The DNA of the CDR3 is TGTGCCAGCAGTGGCGGAGGCTCTGGGGCCAACGTCCTGACTTTC. The V and J genes are TRBV9 and TRBJ2-6; maybe TRBD2 (5 bases). This CDR3 has 15 amino acids. In germline, CDR1 is SGDLS, CDR2 YYNGEE. V was cut by 5 bases and J by 0 bases, with 9 bases left in between. The full variable domain, completed using reference TRBV9 and TRBJ2-6, is DSGVTQTPKHLITATGQRVTLRCSPRSGDLSVYWYQQSLDQGLQFLIQYYNGEERAKGNILERFSAQQFPDLHSELNLSSLELGDSALYFCASSGGGSGANVLTFGAGSRLTVL.

The chain combines TRBV7-9 with TRBJ2-3; unclear D gene. Trimming stripped 5 bases from V and 0 bases from J, with 12 bases between. Germline CDR1 is SEHNR and CDR2 is FQNEAQ (reference sequence). The CDR3 extends over 15 amino acids. The DNA for the CDR3 is TGTGCCAGCAGCCCAATGGATACTAGCACAGATACGCAGTATTTT. Amino acids: CASSPMDTSTDTQYF.

This chain uses TRBV27 with TRBJ2-1; 7 bases are a match to TRBD2. In germline, CDR1 is MNHEY, CDR2 SMNVEV (reference sequence). Losses at the gene ends were 8 bases for V and 7 bases for J; bases not matched to a gene: 14. This CDR3 is built from 15 residues. This CDR3 reads CASAQRSGVLNEQFF. The DNA of the CDR3 is TGTGCCAGCGCTCAGAGAAGCGGGGTACTAAATGAGCAGTTCTTC.

The chain couples TRBV6-5 to TRBJ2-1; D gene uncertain. Trimming took off 2 bases at V and 10 bases at J, with 12 bases between the two ends. This CDR3 comprises 13 residues. Germline V gene sequence: CDR1 MNHEY, CDR2 SVGAGI. CDR3 sequence: CASSYTHSREQFF. CDR3 nucleotides: TGTGCCAGCAGTTACACGCACTCCCGGGAGCAGTTCTTC.

The rearrangement uses TRBV6-6 and TRBJ2-1; 7 bases agree with TRBD2. Germline trimming cut 7 bases from V and 2 bases from J; bases unmatched to any gene: 2. Per germline, CDR1 MNHNY and CDR2 SVGAGI (reference sequence). This CDR3 is 13 amino acids long. CDR3 DNA sequence: TGTGCCAGCACCCGGGGGGCCTACAATGAGCAGTTCTTC. Protein sequence: CASTRGAYNEQFF.

The chain combines TRBV28 with TRBJ2-7, with no clear D. The CDR3 consists of 16 residues. Between the trimmed V and J ends, which lost 3 bases and 2 bases, there was a span of 17 bases. In germline, CDR1 is MDHEN, CDR2 SYDVKM. The CDR3 protein is CASSFLPINEPYEQYF. CDR3 in DNA: TGTGCCAGCAGTTTTCTACCGATAAACGAACCCTACGAGCAGTACTTC.

The chain combines TRBV18 with TRBJ2-7, with D unclear. TRBJ2-5 matches the DNA end more closely, so the J call is doubtful. Germline lookup yields CDR1 KGHSH and CDR2 LQKENI. The CDR3 loop spans 14 amino acids. The CDR3, as DNA: TGTGCCAGCTCACCACCGGGGAATGGAGAGACCCAGTACTTC. Translation: CASSPPGNGETQYF.

A few counts support this clonotype. This chain uses TRBV7-2 with TRBJ2-7; D is undetermined. V lost 2 bases, J lost 7 bases, and 9 bases lay in between. CDR3 length: 12 residues. Germline V CDR1 and CDR2: SGHTA, FQGNSA. CDR3 sequence: CASSLSKQEQYF. The CDR3 coding sequence is TGTGCCAGCAGCTTAAGTAAGCAGGAGCAGTACTTC.

The rearrangement links TRBV28 to TRBJ1-1, with D unresolved. CDR3 size: 14 residues. Trimming removed 6 bases at V and 0 bases at J, with 11 bases between. Germline V gene lookup returns CDR1 MDHEN and CDR2 SYDVKM. The CDR3 DNA is TGTGCCAGCAGGCGGCGTAACATGAACACTGAAGCTTTCTTT. Translating it yields CASRRRNMNTEAFF.

The gene calls are TRBV6-1 and TRBJ2-5, with a weak D call TRBD1 (6 bases). V was clipped by 5 bases and J by 4 bases, with 17 bases between them. CDR3 size: 15 residues. Germline lookup yields CDR1 MNHNS and CDR2 SASEGT. The CDR3 sequence is CASSRSTGMGETQYF. The CDR3 DNA is TGTGCCAGCAGTAGATCCACAGGGATGGGAGAGACCCAGTACTTC.

V and J are TRBV7-3 and TRBJ2-1; no reliable D call. Germline CDR1 SGHTA, CDR2 FQGTGA. This CDR3 has 13 amino acids. V gave up 2 bases and J gave up 8 bases, with 10 bases separating them. The DNA for the CDR3 is TGTGCCAGCAGCTTATCCCTAATCCATGAGCAGTTCTTC. Its translation is CASSLSLIHEQFF.

The chain uses TRBV14 and TRBJ1-5, with D unclear. The V and J ends lost 4 bases and 6 bases respectively, with 10 bases between them. The CDR3 consists of 13 residues. Germline CDR1 and CDR2: SGHDN and FVKESK. The CDR3 bases are TGTGCCAGCAGCCCAGATGGGGTTCAGCCCCAGCATTTT. Translating it yields CASSPDGVQPQHF.

V gene TRBV6-1 combines with J gene TRBJ2-5, with TRBD2 identical over 9 bases. Per germline, CDR1 MNHNS and CDR2 SASEGT. The CDR3 is made up of 14 amino acids. V trimming: 7 bases; J trimming: 3 bases; junction bases outside the gene matches: 6. The CDR3 DNA reads as TGTGCCAGCAAAAGGGCGGGGGGGAAAGAGACCCAGTACTTC. As protein: CASKRAGGKETQYF.

This clonotype was detected a few times. This chain uses TRBV15 with TRBJ2-3; tentatively, D is TRBD1 (6 bases). From germline, CDR1 is LNHNV and CDR2 YYDKDF (reference sequence). Trimming took off 5 bases at V and 3 bases at J, with 18 bases between the two ends. This CDR3 comprises 16 residues. The CDR3 nucleotides are TGTGCCACCAGCGGGGACAAGTCGTGGGCGACAGATACGCAGTATTTT. It codes for CATSGDKSWATDTQYF.

The CDR3 loop is CAISTGGADTEAFF. CDR3 coding DNA: TGTGCCATCAGTACAGGGGGCGCGGACACTGAAGCTTTCTTT. The chain uses TRBV10-3 and TRBJ1-1; TRBD1 agrees at 9 bases. CDR1 is ENHRY and CDR2 is SYGVKD in the germline V gene. The CDR3 is made up of 14 amino acids. The V and J ends lost 5 bases and 3 bases, in that order; junction bases with no gene match: 4.